This TCR beta chain was sequenced in a study of CD8 T cells in Susac syndrome. Random hexamers were used to reverse transcribe roughly 0.5 to 1 ug of RNA. The amplification used immunoSEQ multiplex PCR on TCR beta CDR3; it spanned 54 Vbeta and 13 Jbeta. TCRdb processed the immunoSEQ multiplex PCR reads anew with MiXCR; each CDR3 protein has one entry. This table holds approximately 220,000 distinct CDR3 sequences, 95% found once. In the multiple sclerosis control group, patients were treatment-naive and had stable or active relapsing-remitting disease. Isolation of CD8+ and CD4+ T cells was performed negatively, whereas enrichment of TEMRA cells was done by FACS. Germline loops: CDR1 MNHEY, CDR2 SVGAGI. The CDR3 spans 17 residues. V gave up 4 bases and J gave up 0 bases, with 13 bases separating them.

Source material: CD4+ T cells from PBMCs. This clonotype was obtained from a human donor with multiple sclerosis. The chain employs TRBV6-5 and TRBJ2-6, with D unclear. As DNA, the CDR3 is TGTGCCAGCAGTTTCGAAATCAGATTCTCTGGGGCCAACGTCCTGACTTTC. This sequence encodes CASSFEIRFSGANVLTF.